This TCR beta chain derives from a study of T cell changes during pregnancy in multiple sclerosis. In germline, CDR1 is SGHKS, CDR2 YYEKEE (reference sequence). The CDR3 runs 14 residues. V trimming: 4 bases; J trimming: 0 bases; junction bases outside the gene matches: 2. The method was immunoSEQ multiplex PCR; TCRdb's version includes in-frame clones alone and lacks a portion of them. Among about 65,000 clones listed, about 92% were seen once. About this clone: Other DNA sequences in this specimen translate into the identical CDR3.

Specimen: CD8+ T cells from peripheral blood mononuclear cells, collected in the third trimester of pregnancy. The source of this sequence is a female donor in good health, enrolled as a control in a pregnancy study. V and J are TRBV5-5 and TRBJ2-7, with TRBD1 matching over 9 bases. The CDR3 loop reads CASSPGQGSYEQYF. The CDR3, as DNA: TGTGCCAGCAGCCCGGGACAGGGCTCCTACGAGCAGTACTTC.